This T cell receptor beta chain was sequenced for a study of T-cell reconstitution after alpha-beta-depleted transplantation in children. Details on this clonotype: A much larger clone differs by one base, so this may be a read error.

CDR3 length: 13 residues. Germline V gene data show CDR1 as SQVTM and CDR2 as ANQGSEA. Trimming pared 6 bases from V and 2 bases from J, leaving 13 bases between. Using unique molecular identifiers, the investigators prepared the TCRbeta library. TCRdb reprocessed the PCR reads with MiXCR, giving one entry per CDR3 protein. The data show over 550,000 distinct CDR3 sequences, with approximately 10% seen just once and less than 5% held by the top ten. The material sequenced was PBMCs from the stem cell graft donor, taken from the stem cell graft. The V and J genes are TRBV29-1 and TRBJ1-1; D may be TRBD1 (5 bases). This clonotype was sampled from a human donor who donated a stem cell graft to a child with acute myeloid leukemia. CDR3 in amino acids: CSVERQINTEAFF. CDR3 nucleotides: TGCAGCGTGGAGAGACAGATTAACACTGAAGCTTTCTTT.